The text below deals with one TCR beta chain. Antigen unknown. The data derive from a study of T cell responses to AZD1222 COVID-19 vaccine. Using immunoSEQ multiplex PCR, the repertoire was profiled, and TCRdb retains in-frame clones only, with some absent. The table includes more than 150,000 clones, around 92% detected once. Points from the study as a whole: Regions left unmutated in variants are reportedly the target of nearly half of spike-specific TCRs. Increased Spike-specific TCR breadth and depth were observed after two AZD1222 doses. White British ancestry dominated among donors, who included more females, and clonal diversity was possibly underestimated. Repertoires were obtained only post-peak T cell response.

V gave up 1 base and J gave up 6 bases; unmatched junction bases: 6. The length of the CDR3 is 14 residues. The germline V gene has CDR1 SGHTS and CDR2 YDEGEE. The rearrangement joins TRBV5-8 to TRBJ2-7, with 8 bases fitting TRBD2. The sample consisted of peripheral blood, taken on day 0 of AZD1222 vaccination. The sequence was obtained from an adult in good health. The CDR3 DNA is TGTGCCAGCAGCTTGTCCAGCGGGAGTGCCGAGCAGTACTTC. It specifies CASSLSSGSAEQYF.